The 3 T cell receptor beta chains below all came from one sample that was sequenced in a study of cytotoxic CD8 clonotypes in ibrutinib-treated CLL. Profiling relied on immunoSEQ multiplex PCR, and the TCRdb table lists in-frame clones only, not all of them. The data contain around 97,000 clones, 78% of them singletons. Sequenced material: PBMCs, taken after 12 months of ibrutinib treatment. The origin of the receptors is a human donor with chronic lymphocytic leukemia.

CDR3 loop: CASRTSRSGNTIYF. In nucleotides, the CDR3 is TGTGCCAGCAGGACTAGTCGATCTGGAAACACCATATATTTT. The rearrangement uses TRBV6-1 and TRBJ1-3; no clear D gene. The CDR3 covers 14 residues. Trimming cost V 6 bases and J 1 base, with 10 bases left between them. Germline V CDR1 and CDR2: MNHNS, SASEGT.

The chain has TRBV29-1 and TRBJ2-3; a possible D gene is TRBD2 (6 bases). The V end lost 3 bases, the J end lost 3 bases, and 16 bases lay between the germline ends. CDR3 length: 15 amino acids. Germline V lookup: CDR1 SQVTM, CDR2 ANQGSEA. The CDR3 sequence is CSVDDSLRGTDTQYF. CDR3 bases: TGCAGCGTTGACGATTCCCTCCGGGGGACAGATACGCAGTATTTT.

V gene TRBV19 combines with J gene TRBJ1-6, with D perhaps TRBD1 (5 bases). Germline V lookup: CDR1 LNHDA, CDR2 SQIVND (reference sequence). The V end lost 8 bases, the J end lost 7 bases, and 21 bases lay between the germline ends. The CDR3 contains 16 residues. The CDR3 loop reads CASGKGKGLGNSPLHF. DNA for the CDR3: TGTGCCAGTGGTAAGGGGAAGGGCCTTGGAAATTCACCCCTCCACTTT.